The sequence of this T cell receptor beta chain was determined in a study of OX40 agonist ivuxolimab in advanced cancers. Findings of the study overall: Averaged across samples, CD8+ T cells carried more expanded clones than CD4+ did. Some nonresponders likewise displayed low normalized T-cell clonal expansion.

Using immunoSEQ multiplex PCR, the repertoire was profiled, and TCRdb retains in-frame clones only, with some absent. The sample yields about 49,000 clones, about 86% seen once. People who had autoimmune disease history or systemic immunosuppression were excluded. Blood draws occurred at baseline, cycle 4 day 1, and cycle 7 day 1. On this clone: The antigen remains undetermined.

The CDR3 has 13 amino acids. The germline gives CDR1 SGHNT, CDR2 YENEEA. V gave up 5 bases and J gave up 6 bases, with 12 bases separating them. The V gene is TRBV11-3, the J gene TRBJ2-3, with D possibly being TRBD1 (6 bases). This sample comprised CD4+ or CD8+ T cells sorted from blood, obtained in a trial of the OX40 agonist ivuxolimab. The receptor was isolated from an adult with an advanced solid tumor such as melanoma, head and neck, liver or kidney cancer. CDR3: CASSLIRGDTQYF. The DNA for the CDR3 is TGTGCCAGCAGCCTAATTAGGGGGGATACGCAGTATTTT. The variable domain in full, with the rest retrieved from reference TRBV11-3 and TRBJ2-3, is EAGVVQSPRYKIIEKKQPVAFWCNPISGHNTLYWYLQNLGQGPELLIRYENEEAVDDSQLPKDRFSAERLKGVDSTLKIQPAELGDSAVYLCASSLIRGDTQYFGPGTRLTVL.